The 23 T cell receptor beta chains given below trace back to one sample, sequenced in a study of monozygotic twins with inflammatory bowel disease. TCRdb reprocessed the 5' RACE reads; each CDR3 protein has one entry and no DNA is given. The sample includes some 170,000 distinct CDR3 sequences. Sequencing was performed on blood. Receptor source: a human donor with ulcerative colitis or Crohn's disease, or a healthy co-twin of an affected twin (not recorded which).

The chain couples TRBV10-3 to TRBJ2-3; with no DNA, the TCRdb D assignment of TRBD2 cannot be verified. The CDR3 has 15 residues. Germline CDR1 and CDR2: ENHRY and SYGVKD. The CDR3 protein is CAIKPLAGSTDTQYF.

V gene TRBV18 combines with J gene TRBJ1-1; TCRdb's D gene call, TRBD1, goes unchecked for lack of DNA. Germline CDR1 reads KGHSH; CDR2 reads LQKENI. The CDR3 totals 16 residues. The CDR3 protein is CASSPDQEGALAEAFF.

The V and J genes are TRBV20-1 and TRBJ2-3; the TCRdb D gene call, TRBD1, has no DNA to confirm it. The CDR3 is 15 residues long. Per the germline V gene, CDR1 is DFQATT and CDR2 is SNEGSKA (reference sequence). CDR3: CSATLGQGEQDTQYF.

This sequence joins TRBV7-8 and TRBJ2-7. CDR3 size: 14 residues. Per germline, CDR1 SGHVS and CDR2 FQNEAQ. This CDR3 reads CASSLGTDSYEQYF.

The rearrangement joins TRBV7-2 to TRBJ2-7. CDR3 length: 14 amino acids. Looked up from germline, CDR1 is SGHTA and CDR2 is FQGNSA. The CDR3 protein is CASSLGTVSYEQYF.

V and J are TRBV10-3 and TRBJ2-5; checking the TCRdb D call of TRBD1 is not possible without DNA. The germline gives CDR1 ENHRY, CDR2 SYGVKD. The CDR3 is 18 residues long. The CDR3 sequence: CAISERGKQGVVEETQYF.

The rearrangement joins TRBV7-9 to TRBJ1-1. The V gene's germline CDR1 is SEHNR and CDR2 FQNEAQ (reference sequence). CDR3 length: 15 amino acids. The CDR3 sequence is CASSLGAVVNTEAFF.

This chain connects TRBV20-1 to TRBJ2-6; TCRdb's D call of TRBD2 is untestable without DNA. The length of the CDR3 is 15 residues. CDR1 and CDR2 from the germline V gene are DFQATT and SNEGSKA (reference sequence). The CDR3 reads CSARGLAVMSNVLTF.

The chain has TRBV6-1 and TRBJ2-4; the TRBD1 assignment by TCRdb is unverifiable without DNA. This CDR3 comprises 14 residues. Germline V gives CDR1 MNHNS, CDR2 SASEGT. The CDR3 loop is CASSPSTEKNIQYF.

CDR3 region: CASSPRGTGAYEQYF. This chain joins TRBV9 and TRBJ2-7; without DNA, the TCRdb call of TRBD1 cannot be checked. Germline CDR1 is SGDLS and CDR2 is YYNGEE. The CDR3 is made up of 15 amino acids.

The chain employs TRBV15 and TRBJ1-5; no DNA is available, so the TRBD1 call from TCRdb remains unchecked. This CDR3 has 16 residues. Germline loops: CDR1 LNHNV, CDR2 YYDKDF (reference sequence). The CDR3 is CATSSLDRGEGQPQHF.

This chain joins TRBV12-3 or TRBV12-4 and TRBJ2-7; the D call of TRBD2 rests on TCRdb alone, since no DNA is present to check it. The CDR3 is 15 residues long. CDR3 sequence reads: CASSPGTFGPYEQYF.

V is TRBV7-9 and J is TRBJ2-1; there is no DNA to check the TCRdb D call of TRBD1. CDR1 and CDR2 from the germline V gene are SEHNR and FQNEAQ (reference sequence). The length of the CDR3 is 16 residues. CDR3 region: CASSKRQGAEDNEQFF.

The chain's CDR3 is CASTLGGDTQYF. The chain carries TRBV28 and TRBJ2-3; absent DNA, TCRdb's TRBD2 call cannot be checked. From germline, CDR1 is MDHEN and CDR2 SYDVKM. CDR3 length equals 12 residues.

This CDR3 is CASKGDSGNTIYF. The chain couples TRBV7-6 to TRBJ1-3; TCRdb selects TRBD1, and the lack of DNA leaves this call unchecked. The CDR3 has 13 residues. Germline assignment: CDR1 SGHVS and CDR2 FNYEAQ.

The chain recombines TRBV4-3 with TRBJ2-7. CDR3 length: 13 amino acids. Germline V gene lookup returns CDR1 LGHNA and CDR2 YSLEER. CDR3 in amino acids: CASSRFEQGEQYF.

The chain combines TRBV27 with TRBJ2-7; there is no DNA to check the TCRdb D call of TRBD1. CDR1 is MNHEY, CDR2 SMNVEV, per germline (reference sequence). This CDR3 region has 13 residues. The CDR3 here is CASSYRGHYEQYF.

The rearrangement uses TRBV20-1 and TRBJ2-2; TCRdb selects TRBD1, and the lack of DNA leaves this call unchecked. CDR3 length equals 13 residues. CDR1 is DFQATT and CDR2 is SNEGSKA in the germline V gene (reference sequence). The CDR3 reads CSARTIGAGELFF.

The genes are TRBV7-9 and TRBJ2-2. Germline CDR1 SEHNR, CDR2 FQNEAQ (reference sequence). This CDR3 is built from 16 residues. CDR3 amino acids: CASSPIRVPRTGELLF.

The genes are TRBV12-3 or TRBV12-4 and TRBJ1-6; TCRdb's D call of TRBD1 is untestable without DNA. The CDR3 sequence is 16 residues long. The CDR3 loop reads CASSLGGADFNSPLHF.

This chain uses TRBV20-1 with TRBJ2-7. Per the germline V gene, CDR1 is DFQATT and CDR2 is SNEGSKA (reference sequence). CDR3 length equals 12 residues. CDR3 sequence: CSARLASYGQYF.

V is TRBV27 and J is TRBJ2-1; as DNA is missing, the TRBD2 call by TCRdb cannot be tested. In germline, CDR1 is MNHEY, CDR2 SMNVEV (reference sequence). This CDR3 region has 16 residues. CDR3 residues: CASSSTGLAVYNEQFF.

The genes are TRBV19 and TRBJ1-1; the TRBD1 assignment by TCRdb is unverifiable without DNA. This CDR3 region has 18 residues. Germline values: CDR1 LNHDA, CDR2 SQIVND (reference sequence). The CDR3 loop reads CASSISVPGKIEYTEAFF.